The 28 T cell receptor beta chains given below trace back to one sample, sequenced in a study of cytotoxic CD8 clonotypes in ibrutinib-treated CLL. Using immunoSEQ multiplex PCR, the repertoire was profiled, and TCRdb retains in-frame clones only, with some absent. The table shows roughly 30,000 clones, with 60% to 85% occurring only once. Specimen: PBMCs, collected after 36 months of ibrutinib treatment. The origin of the receptors is a human donor with chronic lymphocytic leukemia.

This chain uses TRBV7-2 with TRBJ2-2; no clear D. The V gene's germline CDR1 is SGHTA and CDR2 FQGNSA. V was clipped by 1 base and J by 3 bases, with 6 bases between them. This CDR3 region has 14 residues. CDR3 loop: CASSLGPYTGELFF. CDR3 in DNA: TGTGCCAGCAGCTTAGGGCCATACACCGGGGAGCTGTTTTTT.

In this sample, this clone is medium-sized (0.01 to 0.1%). The J gene is TRBJ2-1, the V gene TRBV7-3; 7 bases line up with TRBD1. The CDR3 has 16 residues. Germline lookup yields CDR1 SGHTA and CDR2 FQGTGA. Germline trimming cut 5 bases from V and 0 bases from J; bases unmatched to any gene: 7. CDR3 loop: CASSPQGIGSYNEQFF. DNA of the CDR3: TGTGCCAGCAGCCCACAGGGGATCGGCTCCTACAATGAGCAGTTCTTC.

The V gene is TRBV29-1, the J gene TRBJ2-3; a weak D match, TRBD2 (5 bases). The V and J ends lost 7 bases and 5 bases respectively, with 19 bases between them. Germline lookup yields CDR1 SQVTM and CDR2 ANQGSEA. This CDR3 comprises 14 residues. CDR3 coding DNA: TGCAGCGCCTCCCGAGGGCTGGATCAAGATACGCAGTATTTT. Translated, it gives CSASRGLDQDTQYF.

The chain is built from TRBV7-9 and TRBJ1-2; 9 bases align to TRBD1. This CDR3 spans 17 amino acids. V trimming: 4 bases; J trimming: 5 bases; junction bases outside the gene matches: 14. The germline V gene encodes CDR1 SEHNR and CDR2 FQNEAQ (reference sequence). The CDR3 bases are TGTGCCAGCAGCTCCCCAGCAGGGACAGGGACCTGGTATGGCTACACCTTC. Translating gives CASSSPAGTGTWYGYTF.

A word on this clone: Sequence at one end of the junction differs from germline and may be a read error. J is TRBJ2-5 and V is TRBV13; no reliable D call. Germline CDR1 reads PRHDT; CDR2 reads FYEKMQ (reference sequence). This CDR3 region has 13 residues. Here the CDR3 reads CASSVGIQETQYF. CDR3 in DNA: TGTGCCAGCAGCGTAGGGATTCAAGAGACCCAGTACTTC.

The chain couples TRBV4-1 to TRBJ1-1; no firm D call. The CDR3 is made up of 17 amino acids. CDR1 and CDR2 from the germline V gene are MGHRA and YSYEKL. V was cut by 0 bases and J by 5 bases, with 19 bases left in between. The CDR3 loop reads CASSQDPALLGTTEAFF. The CDR3 DNA follows: TGCGCCAGCAGCCAAGATCCCGCCCTCCTGGGCACGACTGAAGCTTTCTTT.

The chain couples TRBV5-6 to TRBJ2-2; the D gene is possibly TRBD1 (5 bases). V lost 0 bases and J 5 bases, leaving 14 bases between the germline ends. CDR3 length equals 16 residues. In germline, CDR1 is SGHDT, CDR2 YYEEEE. CDR3 residues: CASSLARPGLTGELFF. CDR3 sequence (DNA): TGTGCCAGCAGCTTGGCTCGACCAGGGCTAACCGGGGAGCTGTTTTTT.

The chain has TRBV10-3 and TRBJ1-2; the match to TRBD1 covers 8 bases. V shed 0 bases, J shed 7 bases, and the junction held 4 bases outside the gene matches. The germline CDR1 and CDR2 sequences are ENHRY and SYGVKD. This CDR3 is 14 amino acids long. The CDR3 nucleotides are TGTGCCATCAGTGAGTCTGGCAGGGGGCTTGGCTACACCTTC. It is translated as CAISESGRGLGYTF.

The rearrangement uses TRBV5-3 and TRBJ2-7, with 10 bases identical to TRBD1. TRBV5-3 is noted as an ORF with a role that remains uncertain. This CDR3 region has 15 residues. Trimming took 5 bases from V and 7 from J; bases not matched to a gene: 12. CDR3: CARRQRDRGSSEQYF. In DNA form, the CDR3 reads TGTGCCAGAAGGCAACGGGACAGGGGTTCCTCAGAGCAGTACTTC.

This chain connects TRBV7-8 to TRBJ1-1; D gene uncertain. CDR3 length equals 11 residues. V was shortened by 4 bases and J by 4 bases, with 4 bases between the two germline ends. The germline V gene has CDR1 SGHVS and CDR2 FQNEAQ. The CDR3 here is CASSSVTEAFF. CDR3 nucleotide sequence: TGTGCCAGCAGCTCGGTCACTGAAGCTTTCTTT.

As regards this clone: Other nucleotide sequences from this sample produce the same CDR3. The V gene is TRBV9, the J gene TRBJ1-4; unclear D gene. CDR1 is SGDLS and CDR2 is YYNGEE in the germline V gene. V lost 3 bases to trimming and J lost 5 bases, with 5 bases between them. The CDR3 has 12 amino acids. DNA for the CDR3: TGTGCCAGCAGCGGTTTGAATGAAAAACTGTTTTTT. This translates into CASSGLNEKLFF.

V usage is TRBV27 and J usage is TRBJ2-1; TRBD1 agrees at 11 bases. Germline values: CDR1 MNHEY, CDR2 SMNVEV (reference sequence). V trimming: 5 bases; J trimming: 5 bases; junction bases outside the gene matches: 5. The CDR3 has 15 amino acids. The CDR3 nucleotides are TGTGCCAGCAGTACGGGACAGGGGGTTGACAATGAGCAGTTCTTC. It specifies CASSTGQGVDNEQFF.

This chain links TRBV7-9 with TRBJ2-1, with no clear D. Germline assignment: CDR1 SEHNR and CDR2 FQNEAQ (reference sequence). Trimming took 1 base from V and 7 from J, leaving 5 bases between them. CDR3 length: 12 amino acids. CDR3 protein: CASSLEVNEQFF. The CDR3 nucleotides are TGTGCCAGCAGCTTAGAAGTAAATGAGCAGTTCTTC. Full variable domain (missing parts from reference TRBV7-9 and TRBJ2-1): DTGVSQNPRHKITKRGQNVTFRCDPISEHNRLYWYRQTLGQGPEFLTYFQNEAQLEKSRLLSDRFSAERPKGSFSTLEIQRTEQGDSAMYLCASSLEVNEQFFGPGTRLTVL.

The V gene is TRBV2, the J gene TRBJ2-1; the D gene is possibly TRBD2 (7 bases). The germline gives CDR1 SNHLY, CDR2 FYNNEI. The CDR3 extends over 16 amino acids. V lost 5 bases to trimming and J lost 6 bases, with 20 bases between them. CDR3 sequence (DNA): TGTGCCAGCAGTCCACCGGTGGGGGGGGCCCTCAATGAGCAGTTCTTC. Encoded protein: CASSPPVGGALNEQFF.

This clone was found a few times. The chain joins TRBV6-5 to TRBJ2-7; tentatively, D is TRBD1 (6 bases). Trimming took 7 bases from V and 0 from J, leaving 10 bases between them. The germline gives CDR1 MNHEY, CDR2 SVGAGI. The CDR3 is 13 amino acids. The CDR3 protein is CASTGHLSYEQYF. The CDR3 DNA reads as TGTGCCAGCACGGGACACCTCTCCTACGAGCAGTACTTC.

For the CDR3, the DNA is TGTGCCAGTAGTCTTACAGGGAACCAAGAGACCCAGTACTTC. This gives the protein CASSLTGNQETQYF. The chain employs TRBV19 and TRBJ2-5, with D tentatively TRBD1 (6 bases). V shed 5 bases and J shed 0 bases, with 10 bases lying between them. The CDR3 contains 14 residues. Germline CDR1 reads LNHDA; CDR2 reads SQIVND (reference sequence).

As for this clone: A read error is likely here: a far larger clone is one base away. The chain combines TRBV7-9 with TRBJ2-6, with 7 bases aligning to TRBD1. The length of the CDR3 is 18 residues. Germline CDR1 SEHNR, CDR2 FQNEAQ (reference sequence). J lost 4 bases, V lost 3 bases, and 12 bases had no gene match. In nucleotides, the CDR3 is TGTGCCAGCAGCTTGGCCGGGACAGTCGCCATGGGGGCCAACGTCCTGACTTTC. Protein: CASSLAGTVAMGANVLTF.

The V call is TRBV5-1, the J call TRBJ1-4; the D is unclear. Germline V gene data show CDR1 as SGHRS and CDR2 as YFSETQ. V was shortened by 1 base and J by 7 bases, with 11 bases between the two germline ends. CDR3 length: 14 residues. Written as DNA, the CDR3 is TGCGCCAGCAGCTTGACACCGATCAGTGAAAAACTGTTTTTT. This translates into CASSLTPISEKLFF. Variable domain in full (rest from reference TRBV5-1 and TRBJ1-4): KAGVTQTPRYLIKTRGQQVTLSCSPISGHRSVSWYQQTPGQGLQFLFEYFSETQRNKGNFPGRFSGRQFSNSRSEMNVSTLELGDSALYLCASSLTPISEKLFFGSGTQLSVL.

This clone was seen only a few times. This rearrangement joins TRBV6-1 to TRBJ1-3; D is possibly TRBD1 (6 bases). With 5 bases removed from V and 2 bases from J, the gap between germline ends came to 10 bases. Germline loops: CDR1 MNHNS, CDR2 SASEGT. This CDR3 has 14 residues. CDR3 sequence reads: CASSTGSAGNTIYF. The CDR3 DNA sequence: TGTGCCAGCAGTACAGGGTCTGCTGGAAACACCATATATTTT.

The chain employs TRBV7-2 and TRBJ1-1; 8 bases are shared with TRBD1. Germline CDR1 is SGHTA and CDR2 is FQGNSA. The CDR3 is 14 amino acids. V shed 1 base, J shed 6 bases, and the junction held 4 bases outside the gene matches. As DNA, the CDR3 is TGTGCCAGCAGCTTAGTCCAGGGGGCGTCTGAAGCTTTCTTT. This gives the protein CASSLVQGASEAFF.

The chain has TRBV11-2 and TRBJ1-1, with D maybe TRBD1 (5 bases). V was shortened by 1 base and J by 7 bases, with 13 bases between the two germline ends. Per germline, CDR1 SGHAT and CDR2 FQNNGV. This CDR3 is built from 14 residues. CDR3: CASSLGGTAVEAFF. For the CDR3, the DNA is TGTGCCAGCAGCTTAGGGGGGACTGCCGTTGAAGCTTTCTTT.

This clone occurred once. This chain joins TRBV5-1 and TRBJ1-6; 9 bases agree with TRBD1. The CDR3 runs to 16 residues. J was trimmed by 4 bases and V by 2 bases; bases with no gene match: 4. The V gene's germline CDR1 is SGHRS and CDR2 YFSETQ. The CDR3 bases are TGCGCCAGCAGCTTTGGGGACAGGGATTATAATTCACCCCTCCACTTT. Translation gives CASSFGDRDYNSPLHF.

This chain links TRBV6-5 with TRBJ2-3, with 7 bases matching TRBD1. This CDR3 comprises 14 residues. V shed 7 bases, J shed 6 bases, and the junction held 10 bases outside the gene matches. CDR1 is MNHEY and CDR2 is SVGAGI in the germline V gene. For the CDR3, the DNA is TGTGCCAGCATGAGGGGGCGGGTTTCGGATACGCAGTATTTT. Translated: CASMRGRVSDTQYF.

The genes are TRBV7-9 and TRBJ2-1; 9 nucleotides agree with TRBD2. Germline V CDR1 and CDR2: SEHNR, FQNEAQ (reference sequence). The length of the CDR3 is 15 residues. Losses at the gene ends were 5 bases for V and 4 bases for J; bases not matched to a gene: 6. The CDR3 sequence is CASSLLTSGYNEQFF. CDR3 bases: TGTGCCAGCAGCCTGCTGACTAGCGGATACAATGAGCAGTTCTTC.

V usage is TRBV5-1 and J usage is TRBJ1-2; D unresolved. V was cut by 4 bases and J by 0 bases, with 7 bases left in between. Germline CDR1 SGHRS, CDR2 YFSETQ. The CDR3 is 13 amino acids. The CDR3 here is CASSPTSNYGYTF. Written as DNA, the CDR3 is TGCGCCAGCAGCCCCACCTCTAACTATGGCTACACCTTC.

The chain is built from TRBV27 and TRBJ2-2; perhaps TRBD1 as D (5 bases). V lost 4 bases and J 5 bases, leaving 8 bases between the germline ends. The CDR3 has 13 residues. Germline V gives CDR1 MNHEY, CDR2 SMNVEV (reference sequence). CDR3 DNA sequence: TGTGCCAGCAGTTATCAGGGTACCGGGGAGCTGTTTTTT. Translating it yields CASSYQGTGELFF.

The J gene is TRBJ2-3, the V gene TRBV4-1; no reliable D call. CDR1 is MGHRA, CDR2 YSYEKL, per germline. The V and J ends lost 4 bases and 2 bases respectively, with 10 bases between them. The CDR3 sequence is 14 residues long. In DNA form, the CDR3 reads TGCGCCAGCAGCCCCAAGACCTCCACAGATACGCAGTATTTT. Its protein is CASSPKTSTDTQYF.

The genes are TRBV4-2 and TRBJ2-5, with a possible D match to TRBD1 (6 bases). The germline V and J ends were trimmed by 0 bases and 5 bases, with 10 bases remaining between them. The length of the CDR3 is 14 residues. Germline V lookup: CDR1 LGHNA, CDR2 YNFKEQ. The CDR3: CASSQDTRGETQYF. The CDR3 nucleotides read TGTGCCAGCAGCCAAGATACAAGGGGGGAGACCCAGTACTTC.